A selection of T cell receptor beta chains follows, all from one sample in a study of blood T cell repertoires in COVID-19. Sequencing used immunoSEQ multiplex PCR; TCRdb keeps in-frame clones, though not all of them. The table includes fewer than 95,000 clones, around nine tenths detected once. Sample: peripheral blood. Receptors were obtained from an elderly woman with acute or convalescent COVID-19. Both conserved end residues are part of each CDR3. Each record gives: clone size, V gene, D gene, J gene, CDR3 DNA, CDR3 protein. A D gene is named only where the DNA matches it firmly. Clone size appears in some rows only: once, few, many, or a class for an expanded clone.

abundance: .; v_gene: TRBV24-1; d_gene: .; j_gene: TRBJ2-2; CDR3nt: TGTGCCACCAGTGATCCCAGCGCTCTCACCGGGGAGCTGTTTTTT; CDR3aa: CATSDPSALTGELFF
abundance: .; v_gene: TRBV6-5; d_gene: .; j_gene: TRBJ1-3; CDR3nt: TGTGCCAGCACCCGGAGGGCTCCTGGAAACACCATATATTTT; CDR3aa: CASTRRAPGNTIYF
abundance: .; v_gene: TRBV27; d_gene: .; j_gene: TRBJ2-2; CDR3nt: TGTGCCACAGGATTTCCAGGGATTGGCGGGGAGCTGTTTTTT; CDR3aa: CATGFPGIGGELFF
abundance: .; v_gene: TRBV5-1; d_gene: TRBD2; j_gene: TRBJ2-1; CDR3nt: TGCGCCAGCAGCCCCGGGGGGGGTAATGAGCAGTTCTTC; CDR3aa: CASSPGGGNEQFF
abundance: .; v_gene: TRBV7-2; d_gene: TRBD1; j_gene: TRBJ1-3; CDR3nt: TGTGCCAGCAGCCTTCGGGACAGCTCTGGAAACACCATATATTTT; CDR3aa: CASSLRDSSGNTIYF
abundance: .; v_gene: TRBV29-1; d_gene: .; j_gene: TRBJ1-5; CDR3nt: TGCAGCGGCATGGAGGGTAGGGGTCAGCCCCAGCATTTT; CDR3aa: CSGMEGRGQPQHF
abundance: few; v_gene: TRBV27; d_gene: TRBD1; j_gene: TRBJ1-1; CDR3nt: TGTGCCAGCAGTCGGACAGGGCTGAACACTGAAGCTTTCTTT; CDR3aa: CASSRTGLNTEAFF
abundance: .; v_gene: TRBV5-1; d_gene: TRBD2; j_gene: TRBJ2-2; CDR3nt: TGCGCCAGCAGCTTGGCGGGACTAGAGGTTCGCGGGGAGCTGTTTTTT; CDR3aa: CASSLAGLEVRGELFF
abundance: .; v_gene: TRBV13; d_gene: TRBD2; j_gene: TRBJ2-3; CDR3nt: TGTGCCAGCAGCTTATGGGGACTAGCGGGTAGCACAGATACGCAGTATTTT; CDR3aa: CASSLWGLAGSTDTQYF
abundance: .; v_gene: TRBV10-3; d_gene: TRBD2; j_gene: TRBJ2-7; CDR3nt: TGTGCCATCAGGGATAGCGGGAGACCCTACGAGCAGTACTTC; CDR3aa: CAIRDSGRPYEQYF
abundance: .; v_gene: TRBV19; d_gene: TRBD1; j_gene: TRBJ2-5; CDR3nt: TGTGCCAGTAGTATAGTGACAGGGGCTGGGACCCAGTACTTC; CDR3aa: CASSIVTGAGTQYF
abundance: .; v_gene: TRBV10-3; d_gene: TRBD2; j_gene: TRBJ2-1; CDR3nt: TGTGCCATCAGCGGGGGGGTAAACAATGAGCAGTTCTTC; CDR3aa: CAISGGVNNEQFF
abundance: .; v_gene: TRBV5-1; d_gene: TRBD1; j_gene: TRBJ2-5; CDR3nt: TGCGCCAGCAGCTCGGGGACAGTAGGAGGAGAGACCCAGTACTTC; CDR3aa: CASSSGTVGGETQYF
abundance: .; v_gene: TRBV6-6; d_gene: TRBD1; j_gene: TRBJ2-1; CDR3nt: TGTGCCAGCAGTTACCCGACAGGGGGAGCTGGCAATGAGCAGTTCTTC; CDR3aa: CASSYPTGGAGNEQFF
abundance: .; v_gene: TRBV27; d_gene: .; j_gene: TRBJ2-3; CDR3nt: TGTGCCAGCAGTTTAGTACGGGCAGATACGCAGTATTTT; CDR3aa: CASSLVRADTQYF
abundance: .; v_gene: TRBV18; d_gene: TRBD1; j_gene: TRBJ1-5; CDR3nt: TGTGCCAGCTCACCCCAGGGGGCGGAAGGACAGCCCCAGCATTTT; CDR3aa: CASSPQGAEGQPQHF
abundance: .; v_gene: TRBV5-1; d_gene: TRBD2; j_gene: TRBJ2-7; CDR3nt: TGCGCCAGCAGCTTGGAGGGACTAGTCTCCTACGAGCAGTACTTC; CDR3aa: CASSLEGLVSYEQYF
abundance: few; v_gene: TRBV2; d_gene: .; j_gene: TRBJ1-1; CDR3nt: TGTGCCAGCAGCCCTAATGGGCTGAGAACTGAAGCTTTCTTT; CDR3aa: CASSPNGLRTEAFF
abundance: .; v_gene: TRBV7-9; d_gene: .; j_gene: TRBJ2-5; CDR3nt: TGTGCCAGCAGCTCCCCCCCGGGGGGCAGGGGAACGAACCAGTACTTC; CDR3aa: CASSSPPGGRGTNQYF
abundance: .; v_gene: TRBV11-2; d_gene: TRBD1; j_gene: TRBJ1-2; CDR3nt: TGTGCCAGCAGCCGGACCTCCGGAGGACAGGAGAACTATGGCTACACCTTC; CDR3aa: CASSRTSGGQENYGYTF
abundance: .; v_gene: TRBV29-1; d_gene: TRBD1; j_gene: TRBJ1-1; CDR3nt: TGCAGCGGATGGACAGGGTCCACTGAAGCTTTCTTT; CDR3aa: CSGWTGSTEAFF
abundance: .; v_gene: TRBV12-5; d_gene: .; j_gene: TRBJ2-1; CDR3nt: TGTGCTAGTGGCCTTTTCAATGAGCAGTTCTTC; CDR3aa: CASGLFNEQFF
abundance: .; v_gene: TRBV14; d_gene: TRBD1; j_gene: TRBJ2-2; CDR3nt: TGTGCCAGCAGGATCGGACAGGGGGGTATCGGGGAGCTGTTTTTT; CDR3aa: CASRIGQGGIGELFF
abundance: .; v_gene: TRBV6-5; d_gene: TRBD1; j_gene: TRBJ1-4; CDR3nt: TGTGCCAGCAGTTCTAAACGGACAGGGAGTAATGAAAAACTGTTTTTT; CDR3aa: CASSSKRTGSNEKLFF
abundance: once; v_gene: TRBV6-5; d_gene: .; j_gene: TRBJ1-2; CDR3nt: TGTGCCAGCAGGCTGGGGGCAAGGGACTATGGCTACACCTTC; CDR3aa: CASRLGARDYGYTF
abundance: .; v_gene: TRBV21-1; d_gene: .; j_gene: TRBJ2-1; CDR3nt: TGTGCCAGCAGCAAAGGGGCCAATGAGCAGTTCTTC; CDR3aa: CASSKGANEQFF
abundance: .; v_gene: TRBV4-3; d_gene: .; j_gene: TRBJ1-6; CDR3nt: TGCGCCAGCAGCCAAGCGGCGGGGGCGAGAAATTCACCCCTCCACTTT; CDR3aa: CASSQAAGARNSPLHF
abundance: .; v_gene: TRBV2; d_gene: .; j_gene: TRBJ1-2; CDR3nt: TGTGCCAGCAGGCCTACAGGGTCCTATGGCTACACCTTC; CDR3aa: CASRPTGSYGYTF
abundance: .; v_gene: TRBV6-5; d_gene: .; j_gene: TRBJ1-6; CDR3nt: TGTGCCAGCGTGTTGGAGGCTAATTCACCCCTCCACTTT; CDR3aa: CASVLEANSPLHF
abundance: .; v_gene: TRBV5-5; d_gene: .; j_gene: TRBJ2-2; CDR3nt: TGTGCCAGCTTGGGGACATATGGGGCCGGGGAGCTGTTTTTT; CDR3aa: CASLGTYGAGELFF
abundance: .; v_gene: TRBV18; d_gene: .; j_gene: TRBJ2-2; CDR3nt: TGTGCCAGCTCACCAGCTTCAACCGGGACCGGGGAGCTGTTTTTT; CDR3aa: CASSPASTGTGELFF
abundance: .; v_gene: TRBV27; d_gene: TRBD1; j_gene: TRBJ2-7; CDR3nt: TGTGCCAGCAGTTCCCCCGGACAGGGCTTGGACGAGCAGTACTTC; CDR3aa: CASSSPGQGLDEQYF
abundance: few; v_gene: TRBV6-6; d_gene: .; j_gene: TRBJ1-2; CDR3nt: TGTGCCAGCAGCGCCGGGACGGGAGATGGCTACACCTTC; CDR3aa: CASSAGTGDGYTF
abundance: .; v_gene: TRBV6-5; d_gene: .; j_gene: TRBJ2-7; CDR3nt: TGTGCCAGCAGTCGGGACTTTTCAACCTACGAGCAGTACTTC; CDR3aa: CASSRDFSTYEQYF
abundance: .; v_gene: TRBV7-9; d_gene: .; j_gene: TRBJ2-7; CDR3nt: TGTGCCAGCAGCTCCAGGGGTGGGAGAAGCTCCTACGAGCAGTACTTC; CDR3aa: CASSSRGGRSSYEQYF
abundance: few; v_gene: TRBV19; d_gene: TRBD1; j_gene: TRBJ2-5; CDR3nt: TGTGCCGACGGACAGGGGAAAGAGACCCAGTACTTC; CDR3aa: CADGQGKETQYF
abundance: .; v_gene: TRBV2; d_gene: TRBD1; j_gene: TRBJ1-1; CDR3nt: TGTGCCAGCAGCTCCCAGGGGGTTGGACAGAACACTGAAGCTTTCTTT; CDR3aa: CASSSQGVGQNTEAFF
abundance: .; v_gene: TRBV5-4; d_gene: .; j_gene: TRBJ1-1; CDR3nt: TGTGCCAGCAGGCCCAGGGCAGGGAACACTGAAGCTTTCTTT; CDR3aa: CASRPRAGNTEAFF
abundance: .; v_gene: TRBV28; d_gene: .; j_gene: TRBJ2-6; CDR3nt: TGTGCCAGCAGTAATGGGGGGACTGGGGCCAACGTCCTGACTTTC; CDR3aa: CASSNGGTGANVLTF
abundance: .; v_gene: TRBV18; d_gene: TRBD2; j_gene: TRBJ2-3; CDR3nt: TGTGCCAGCTCACCCAGGACTAGCGGGGGTACAGATACGCAGTATTTT; CDR3aa: CASSPRTSGGTDTQYF
abundance: .; v_gene: TRBV9; d_gene: TRBD1; j_gene: TRBJ2-2; CDR3nt: TGTGCCAGCAGCGTAGAAGGGGGCCGGGGGGAGCTGTTTTTT; CDR3aa: CASSVEGGRGELFF
abundance: .; v_gene: TRBV7-2; d_gene: TRBD2; j_gene: TRBJ2-5; CDR3nt: TGTGCCAGCAGCCCGGGTAGTAGCGGGGGGACCCAGTACTTC; CDR3aa: CASSPGSSGGTQYF
abundance: .; v_gene: TRBV4-3; d_gene: .; j_gene: TRBJ1-2; CDR3nt: TGCGCCAGCAGCCAAGATTTTGCGGGGGTTGGCTATGGCTACACCTTC; CDR3aa: CASSQDFAGVGYGYTF
abundance: .; v_gene: TRBV10-3; d_gene: .; j_gene: TRBJ1-2; CDR3nt: TGTGCCATCAGTGATTCTGACAGGTCCACCGGTGGCTACACCTTC; CDR3aa: CAISDSDRSTGGYTF
abundance: .; v_gene: TRBV7-2; d_gene: TRBD2; j_gene: TRBJ2-7; CDR3nt: TGTGCCAGCAGCTCGAGGACACCGGGGGGCTACGAGCAGTACTTC; CDR3aa: CASSSRTPGGYEQYF
abundance: .; v_gene: TRBV7-9; d_gene: .; j_gene: TRBJ2-1; CDR3nt: TGTGCCAGCAGCGTGAGGGGGGGTGAGCAGTTCTTC; CDR3aa: CASSVRGGEQFF
abundance: .; v_gene: TRBV6-2/TRBV6-3; d_gene: .; j_gene: TRBJ2-1; CDR3nt: TGTGCCAGCAGTTTTCCAGTAACGGGCTCCTACAATGAGCAGTTCTTC; CDR3aa: CASSFPVTGSYNEQFF
abundance: .; v_gene: TRBV29-1; d_gene: TRBD1; j_gene: TRBJ1-1; CDR3nt: TGCAGCGCTGGGACAGGGAAGAACACTGAAGCTTTCTTT; CDR3aa: CSAGTGKNTEAFF
abundance: .; v_gene: TRBV5-1; d_gene: TRBD1; j_gene: TRBJ2-2; CDR3nt: TGCGCCAGCAGCCCGGACGGACAGGGGCTGGCCGGGGAGCTGTTTTTT; CDR3aa: CASSPDGQGLAGELFF
abundance: .; v_gene: TRBV3-1/TRBV3-2; d_gene: TRBD2; j_gene: TRBJ2-5; CDR3nt: TGTGCCAGCAGCCAGACTAGCGGGAGGGCCTCGGGAGAGACCCAGTACTTC; CDR3aa: CASSQTSGRASGETQYF
abundance: .; v_gene: TRBV19; d_gene: .; j_gene: TRBJ2-6; CDR3nt: TGTGCCAGTAGTATAGTGAGACAGCTTCGCTCTGGGGCCAACGTCCTGACTTTC; CDR3aa: CASSIVRQLRSGANVLTF
abundance: once; v_gene: TRBV19; d_gene: .; j_gene: TRBJ2-3; CDR3nt: TGTGCCAGTAGTATCAGGTGGCTAAGCACAGATACGCAGTATTTT; CDR3aa: CASSIRWLSTDTQYF
abundance: .; v_gene: TRBV4-2; d_gene: .; j_gene: TRBJ2-6; CDR3nt: TGTGCCAGCAGCCAAGCCCTAAACTCTGGGGCCAACGTCCTGACTTTC; CDR3aa: CASSQALNSGANVLTF
abundance: .; v_gene: TRBV11-2; d_gene: TRBD2; j_gene: TRBJ2-1; CDR3nt: TGTGCCAGCAGCCTAGCGGGGGGGTCCAATGAGCAGTTCTTC; CDR3aa: CASSLAGGSNEQFF
abundance: .; v_gene: TRBV14; d_gene: TRBD2; j_gene: TRBJ2-1; CDR3nt: TGTGCCAGCAGCCAAGCACTAGCGGGAGTATTGGGCAATGAGCAGTTCTTC; CDR3aa: CASSQALAGVLGNEQFF
abundance: .; v_gene: TRBV9; d_gene: TRBD1; j_gene: TRBJ1-2; CDR3nt: TGTGCCAGCAGCGTACTGGGACAGTCCTATGGCTACACCTTC; CDR3aa: CASSVLGQSYGYTF
abundance: few; v_gene: TRBV27; d_gene: .; j_gene: TRBJ1-1; CDR3nt: TGTGCCAGCAGTTTTGGGGGGTTCGACACTGAAGCTTTCTTT; CDR3aa: CASSFGGFDTEAFF